A selection of T cell receptor beta chains follows, all from one sample in a study of blood T cell repertoires in COVID-19. TCRdb's table, derived via immunoSEQ multiplex PCR, lists solely in-frame clones and lacks some. The data show about 400,000 clones, roughly nine tenths seen once. The sample taken for sequencing was PBMCs or T cells enriched from blood (not recorded which). The receptors shown here come from a woman aged 30 to 39 who had recovered from COVID-19. The CDR3 runs from the conserved cysteine through the conserved F or W.

v_gene: TRBV2
j_gene: TRBJ2-3
CDR3aa: CASRGKGAPRPDTQYF

v_gene: TRBV18
j_gene: TRBJ1-1
CDR3aa: CASSQGPSNTEAFF

v_gene: TRBV2
j_gene: TRBJ1-5
CDR3aa: CASSVGHRGRNQPQHF

v_gene: TRBV7-2
j_gene: TRBJ1-5
CDR3aa: CASSLRDTSNQPQHF

v_gene: TRBV11-2
j_gene: TRBJ2-7
CDR3aa: CASSLALGQSTYEQYF

v_gene: TRBV6-5
j_gene: TRBJ1-6
CDR3aa: CASSREGGRPVPLHF

v_gene: TRBV6-4
j_gene: TRBJ2-1
CDR3aa: CASRRTSGQSDEQFF

v_gene: TRBV6-5
j_gene: TRBJ2-6
CDR3aa: CASSYSKRSGANVLTF

v_gene: TRBV10-3
j_gene: TRBJ2-6
CDR3aa: CAISEQGARGANVLTF

v_gene: TRBV25-1
j_gene: TRBJ2-1
CDR3aa: CASSEYAGRGISSEQFF

v_gene: TRBV19
j_gene: TRBJ2-2
CDR3aa: CASSIAEDTGELFF

v_gene: TRBV10-3
j_gene: TRBJ1-5
CDR3aa: CAISEAGGLGNQPQHF

v_gene: TRBV6-5
j_gene: TRBJ1-1
CDR3aa: CASNTLTGEGTEAFF

v_gene: TRBV9
j_gene: TRBJ1-3
CDR3aa: CASSPSQRGTIYF

v_gene: TRBV19
j_gene: TRBJ2-5
CDR3aa: CASSRQASQETQYF

v_gene: TRBV30
j_gene: TRBJ2-5
CDR3aa: CAWSVPRMGAPKETQYF

v_gene: TRBV10-3
j_gene: TRBJ2-1
CDR3aa: CATAPGSYNEQFF

v_gene: TRBV3-1/TRBV3-2
j_gene: TRBJ2-2
CDR3aa: CASSQGVSGELFF

v_gene: TRBV12-3/TRBV12-4
j_gene: TRBJ2-4
CDR3aa: CASSSGGKNIQYF

v_gene: TRBV19
j_gene: TRBJ1-3
CDR3aa: CASSRGPRSGNTIYF

v_gene: TRBV20-1
j_gene: TRBJ2-3
CDR3aa: CSASGGRGADTQYF

v_gene: TRBV29-1
j_gene: TRBJ2-2
CDR3aa: CSGTSDPNTGELFF

v_gene: TRBV12-3/TRBV12-4
j_gene: TRBJ1-2
CDR3aa: CASSRQGLHGYTF

v_gene: TRBV5-1
j_gene: TRBJ2-7
CDR3aa: CASRGDRPHNEQYF

v_gene: TRBV5-1
j_gene: TRBJ2-1
CDR3aa: CASSADSSSSYNEQFF

v_gene: TRBV12-5
j_gene: TRBJ1-3
CDR3aa: CASVPLGTGGNTIYF

v_gene: TRBV7-3
j_gene: TRBJ2-2
CDR3aa: CASSPILGHMTGELFF

v_gene: TRBV24-1
j_gene: TRBJ1-2
CDR3aa: CATSDLRANYGYTF

v_gene: TRBV18
j_gene: TRBJ2-7
CDR3aa: CASSPFGGGEQYF

v_gene: TRBV27
j_gene: TRBJ1-5
CDR3aa: CASSLAPGGRQPQHF

v_gene: TRBV11-2
j_gene: TRBJ2-7
CDR3aa: CASSLGLYEQYF

v_gene: TRBV11-2
j_gene: TRBJ2-1
CDR3aa: CASSLGGGTSNEQFF

v_gene: TRBV19
j_gene: TRBJ1-2
CDR3aa: CASSIVGRSSANYGYTF

v_gene: TRBV30
j_gene: TRBJ1-1
CDR3aa: CAWRRAGGSEAFF

v_gene: TRBV28
j_gene: TRBJ2-5
CDR3aa: CASRSDRDQETQYF

v_gene: TRBV10-3
j_gene: TRBJ1-6
CDR3aa: CATRTATEDSPLHF

v_gene: TRBV28
j_gene: TRBJ2-2
CDR3aa: CASSLSLRAGGPVGELFF

v_gene: TRBV5-1
j_gene: TRBJ2-1
CDR3aa: CASSLTSGIYNEQFF

v_gene: TRBV5-6
j_gene: TRBJ1-3
CDR3aa: CASSSQGVFRNTIYF

v_gene: TRBV20-1
j_gene: TRBJ1-5
CDR3aa: CSASPGSGNQPQHF

v_gene: TRBV11-2
j_gene: TRBJ2-1
CDR3aa: CASSLAEANEQFF

v_gene: TRBV27
j_gene: TRBJ1-1
CDR3aa: CASSLIGAGETEAFF

v_gene: TRBV30
j_gene: TRBJ1-1
CDR3aa: CAWSVPGGHTEAFF

v_gene: TRBV6-5
j_gene: TRBJ2-1
CDR3aa: CASGTEIEQFF

v_gene: TRBV9
j_gene: TRBJ2-7
CDR3aa: CASSVGGQSYEQYF